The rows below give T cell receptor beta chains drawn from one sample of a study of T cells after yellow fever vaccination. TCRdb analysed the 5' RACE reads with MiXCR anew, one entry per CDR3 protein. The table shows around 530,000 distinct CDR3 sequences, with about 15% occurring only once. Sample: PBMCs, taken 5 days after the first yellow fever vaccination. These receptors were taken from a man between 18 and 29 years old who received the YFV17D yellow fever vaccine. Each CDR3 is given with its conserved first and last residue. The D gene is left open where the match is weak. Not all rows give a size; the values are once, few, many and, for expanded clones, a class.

CDR3 DNA: TGTGCCAGCAGACGGGGTCTCCAAGAGACCCAGTACTTC
CDR3 protein: CASRRGLQETQYF
D gene: -
J gene: TRBJ2-5
V gene: TRBV6-1
clone size: -

CDR3 DNA: TGCGCCAGCAGCCAACTCGAACAGGTTGCTGGCTACACCTTC
CDR3 protein: CASSQLEQVAGYTF
D gene: -
J gene: TRBJ1-2
V gene: TRBV4-3
clone size: -

CDR3 DNA: TGTGCCAGCAGTCCACGGACAGGGTTTGGCTACACCTTC
CDR3 protein: CASSPRTGFGYTF
D gene: TRBD1
J gene: TRBJ1-2
V gene: TRBV6-2/TRBV6-3
clone size: few

CDR3 DNA: TGTGCCAGCAGTGCGTTCCCCTCTGGAAACACCATATATTTT
CDR3 protein: CASSAFPSGNTIYF
D gene: -
J gene: TRBJ1-3
V gene: TRBV12-3/TRBV12-4
clone size: -

CDR3 DNA: TGTGCCAGCAGCCTAACGGCGGGGGGCAAAAACATTCAGTACTTC
CDR3 protein: CASSLTAGGKNIQYF
D gene: TRBD2
J gene: TRBJ2-4
V gene: TRBV27
clone size: -

CDR3 DNA: TGTGCCAGCAGTTTATGGGAAACTGAAGCTTTCTTT
CDR3 protein: CASSLWETEAFF
D gene: -
J gene: TRBJ1-1
V gene: TRBV28
clone size: -

CDR3 DNA: TGTGCCAGCAGCTTAACCTCGGTAGGTTCCTACAATGAGCAGTTCTTC
CDR3 protein: CASSLTSVGSYNEQFF
D gene: -
J gene: TRBJ2-1
V gene: TRBV7-3
clone size: -

CDR3 DNA: TGTGCCAGCAGTGTATTCGGGGGAACTAATGAAAAACTGTTTTTT
CDR3 protein: CASSVFGGTNEKLFF
D gene: -
J gene: TRBJ1-4
V gene: TRBV6-1
clone size: -

CDR3 DNA: TGCAGTGCGCAGGACCCAAACTCTGGAAACACCATATATTTT
CDR3 protein: CSAQDPNSGNTIYF
D gene: -
J gene: TRBJ1-3
V gene: TRBV20-1
clone size: few

CDR3 DNA: TGTGCCAGCAGCTTAACTAGCGGGTACTCTGGAAACACCATATATTTT
CDR3 protein: CASSLTSGYSGNTIYF
D gene: -
J gene: TRBJ1-3
V gene: TRBV7-6
clone size: -

CDR3 DNA: TGCGCCAGCAGCCAAGATCCGACAGGGGCAGGCACCGGGGAGCTGTTTTTT
CDR3 protein: CASSQDPTGAGTGELFF
D gene: TRBD1
J gene: TRBJ2-2
V gene: TRBV4-3
clone size: many

CDR3 DNA: TGTGCCAGCTCTCGCGGGATGTTCGAGCAGTACTTC
CDR3 protein: CASSRGMFEQYF
D gene: -
J gene: TRBJ2-7
V gene: TRBV18
clone size: many

CDR3 DNA: TGCGCCAGCAGCCCGGAGGGACTAGCGGAAGAGACCCAGTACTTC
CDR3 protein: CASSPEGLAEETQYF
D gene: TRBD2
J gene: TRBJ2-5
V gene: TRBV5-1
clone size: -

CDR3 DNA: TGTGCCAGCACGGTAGAGCGGCCAACCCAAGAGACCCAGTACTTC
CDR3 protein: CASTVERPTQETQYF
D gene: -
J gene: TRBJ2-5
V gene: TRBV7-8
clone size: few

CDR3 DNA: TGTGCCATCAGTGAAGGGACGGGCCGCACAGATACGCAGTATTTT
CDR3 protein: CAISEGTGRTDTQYF
D gene: -
J gene: TRBJ2-3
V gene: TRBV10-3
clone size: -

CDR3 DNA: TGCAGTGCCTCTACTAGCATCGACGAGCAGTACTTC
CDR3 protein: CSASTSIDEQYF
D gene: -
J gene: TRBJ2-7
V gene: TRBV20-1
clone size: -

CDR3 DNA: TGTGCCAGCTCACCAACAACCTTGTTACTAGCGGGGGGGCACTACGAGCAGTACTTC
CDR3 protein: CASSPTTLLLAGGHYEQYF
D gene: TRBD2
J gene: TRBJ2-7
V gene: TRBV18
clone size: few

CDR3 DNA: TGTGCCAGCAGACGAAGCGGACAGGGCGATACGCAGTATTTT
CDR3 protein: CASRRSGQGDTQYF
D gene: TRBD1
J gene: TRBJ2-3
V gene: TRBV6-1
clone size: few

CDR3 DNA: TGTGCCAGCAGTGACGAGGGACAAGACACAGATACGCTGTATTTT
CDR3 protein: CASSDEGQDTDTLYF
D gene: -
J gene: TRBJ2-3
V gene: TRBV6-4
clone size: once

CDR3 DNA: TGTGCCAGCACCCCACGGGCAGCGGGGGGGCTAAATACGCAGTATTTT
CDR3 protein: CASTPRAAGGLNTQYF
D gene: TRBD2
J gene: TRBJ2-3
V gene: TRBV3-1
clone size: few

CDR3 DNA: TGTGCCAGCAAAAACGGAGTAGTCGGAGAAAAACTGTTTTTT
CDR3 protein: CASKNGVVGEKLFF
D gene: -
J gene: TRBJ1-4
V gene: TRBV7-9
clone size: -

CDR3 DNA: TGTGCCAGCAGTGCGGGACAGGGTCCGGCTGGCTACACCTTC
CDR3 protein: CASSAGQGPAGYTF
D gene: TRBD1
J gene: TRBJ1-2
V gene: TRBV12-3/TRBV12-4
clone size: few

CDR3 DNA: TGCGCCAGCAGCTTGACCGACGGGGACTATGGCTACACCTTC
CDR3 protein: CASSLTDGDYGYTF
D gene: -
J gene: TRBJ1-2
V gene: TRBV5-1
clone size: -

CDR3 DNA: TGCGCCAGCAGCCACCTGTCCGGGAGGGGGGGCGGCTACACCTTC
CDR3 protein: CASSHLSGRGGGYTF
D gene: -
J gene: TRBJ1-2
V gene: TRBV4-1
clone size: few

CDR3 DNA: TGTGCCAGCTCACCTCCGCTAGCCGTGGCAGATACGCAGTATTTT
CDR3 protein: CASSPPLAVADTQYF
D gene: -
J gene: TRBJ2-3
V gene: TRBV18
clone size: -

CDR3 DNA: TGTGCCAGCAGCAGGTCTGGAGGGGGAGACCAAGAGACCCAGTACTTC
CDR3 protein: CASSRSGGGDQETQYF
D gene: -
J gene: TRBJ2-5
V gene: TRBV9
clone size: -

CDR3 DNA: TGTGCCAGCAGCTTGGGGCTGCGGCCCGGAAAACTGTTTTTT
CDR3 protein: CASSLGLRPGKLFF
D gene: -
J gene: TRBJ1-4
V gene: TRBV5-5
clone size: -

CDR3 DNA: TGTGCCAGCAGCTTCAATCCGCGGGACAGGGATACTGAAGCTTTCTTT
CDR3 protein: CASSFNPRDRDTEAFF
D gene: TRBD1
J gene: TRBJ1-1
V gene: TRBV7-9
clone size: few

CDR3 DNA: TGTGCCAGCAGCTTGGGACCCCAGTACACCGGGGAGCTGTTTTTT
CDR3 protein: CASSLGPQYTGELFF
D gene: -
J gene: TRBJ2-2
V gene: TRBV7-2
clone size: -

CDR3 DNA: TGTGCCAGCAGCCACCCGACAGGAGGTTCGTCTTACTCGTACAATGAGCAGTTCTTC
CDR3 protein: CASSHPTGGSSYSYNEQFF
D gene: -
J gene: TRBJ2-1
V gene: TRBV14
clone size: -

CDR3 DNA: TGTGCCACCAGTGATTCTAGCGGGGGGGTTTCAGATACGCAGTATTTT
CDR3 protein: CATSDSSGGVSDTQYF
D gene: TRBD2
J gene: TRBJ2-3
V gene: TRBV24-1
clone size: few

CDR3 DNA: TGCGCCAGCAGCCAAGATCCAGGAACCTACGAGCAGTACTTC
CDR3 protein: CASSQDPGTYEQYF
D gene: -
J gene: TRBJ2-7
V gene: TRBV4-3
clone size: many

CDR3 DNA: TGCGCCAGCAGCCCCCGGGACGCAGTTCGGGGCATTGCTTACAATGAGCAGTTCTTC
CDR3 protein: CASSPRDAVRGIAYNEQFF
D gene: -
J gene: TRBJ2-1
V gene: TRBV5-1
clone size: -

CDR3 DNA: TGTGCCAGTAGTATAGAGGGGGCGAGAACCAACAATGAGCAGTTCTTC
CDR3 protein: CASSIEGARTNNEQFF
D gene: -
J gene: TRBJ2-1
V gene: TRBV19
clone size: -

CDR3 DNA: TGTGCCAGCAGCCCTATCAGGACAGGGGATAATGAGCAGTTCTTC
CDR3 protein: CASSPIRTGDNEQFF
D gene: TRBD1
J gene: TRBJ2-1
V gene: TRBV11-2
clone size: -

CDR3 DNA: TGTGCCATCAGTGAGTCCGGTCAGAATGAGCAGTTCTTC
CDR3 protein: CAISESGQNEQFF
D gene: -
J gene: TRBJ2-1
V gene: TRBV10-3
clone size: -

CDR3 DNA: TGCGCCAGCAGTGCCGGGACTACCTACAATGAGCAGTTCTTC
CDR3 protein: CASSAGTTYNEQFF
D gene: TRBD2
J gene: TRBJ2-1
V gene: TRBV10-1
clone size: -

CDR3 DNA: TGTGCCAGCAGTTTGAAGTGGGGCCTCGACTCACCCCTCCACTTT
CDR3 protein: CASSLKWGLDSPLHF
D gene: -
J gene: TRBJ1-6
V gene: TRBV6-5
clone size: few

CDR3 DNA: TGCGCCAGCAGCTTGGAAGCTATGAATGAGCAGTTCTTC
CDR3 protein: CASSLEAMNEQFF
D gene: -
J gene: TRBJ2-1
V gene: TRBV5-1
clone size: few

CDR3 DNA: TGTGCCAGCAGTTTAAAGGGGGTAGCGGTTACCTACGAGCAGTACTTC
CDR3 protein: CASSLKGVAVTYEQYF
D gene: -
J gene: TRBJ2-7
V gene: TRBV27
clone size: many

CDR3 DNA: TGCGCCAGCAGCCGCGGACGAGACACTGAAGCTTTCTTT
CDR3 protein: CASSRGRDTEAFF
D gene: -
J gene: TRBJ1-1
V gene: TRBV5-1
clone size: many

CDR3 DNA: TGCGCCAGCAGCCAAATCAACAGGGAAGAGACCCAGTACTTC
CDR3 protein: CASSQINREETQYF
D gene: -
J gene: TRBJ2-5
V gene: TRBV4-1
clone size: -

CDR3 DNA: TGTGCCAGCAGCCGGAACAGGGGAACATCAGCTTTCTTT
CDR3 protein: CASSRNRGTSAFF
D gene: TRBD1
J gene: TRBJ1-1
V gene: TRBV13
clone size: few

CDR3 DNA: TGCAGTGCTTTGACCCGCACAGATACGCAGTATTTT
CDR3 protein: CSALTRTDTQYF
D gene: -
J gene: TRBJ2-3
V gene: TRBV20-1
clone size: few

CDR3 DNA: TGCGCCAGCAGCTTGGCCCCGACCGGTCCCGGGGAGCTGTTTTTT
CDR3 protein: CASSLAPTGPGELFF
D gene: -
J gene: TRBJ2-2
V gene: TRBV5-1
clone size: -